One and the same sample provided the 15 T cell receptor beta chains below, sequenced in a study of breast tumors, draining lymph nodes, adjacent tissues. Axillary draining lymph nodes of breast cancer patients supplied the node samples. TCRdb called the multiplex PCR reads again in MiXCR, with one record for every CDR3 protein. The sample contains 180,000 or so distinct CDR3 sequences, around a third of which appear only once. Sequencing was carried out using axillary lymph node tissue. The source of these receptors is a female donor with breast cancer. Some clones in this sample may be carry-over from other donors' samples.

This clonotype was seen at least ten times. This rearrangement joins TRBV4-1 to TRBJ1-5; possibly TRBD1 for D (5 bases). CDR3 length: 14 residues. V was cut by 3 bases and J by 5 bases, with 11 bases left in between. CDR1 and CDR2 from the germline V gene are MGHRA and YSYEKL. As DNA, the CDR3 is TGCGCCAGCAGCCAGCCTTGGGACCATCAGCCCCAGCATTTT. This translates into CASSQPWDHQPQHF.

A single count supports this clonotype. A much larger clone is a single base away; this may be a read error. The CDR3 does not close with the conserved phenylalanine or tryptophan, likely indicating a read error. The chain is built from TRBV19 and TRBJ2-7; the match to TRBD2 covers 7 bases. The CDR3 has 16 residues. The ends lost 5 bases at V and 3 bases at J; junction bases unmatched: 13. Germline V CDR1 and CDR2: LNHDA, SQIVND (reference sequence). The CDR3 loop reads CASSPVTGGIRYEQYL. CDR3 nucleotides: TGTGCCAGTAGTCCGGTAACGGGGGGTATCCGCTACGAGCAGTACCTC.

The CDR3: CSVASTGKETQYF. CDR3 sequence (DNA): TGCAGCGTTGCCAGCACAGGGAAAGAGACCCAGTACTTC. The chain has TRBV29-1 and TRBJ2-5; TRBD1 might be the D (6 bases). The germline gives CDR1 SQVTM, CDR2 ANQGSEA. With 4 bases removed from V and 3 bases from J, the gap between germline ends came to 12 bases. The CDR3 is made up of 13 amino acids.

This clonotype was seen at least ten times. This sequence joins TRBV4-2 and TRBJ2-7, with 12 bases fitting TRBD2. Germline V gives CDR1 LGHNA, CDR2 YNFKEQ. V was pared by 4 bases and J by 7 bases, with 17 bases of the junction left unmatched. The CDR3 contains 18 residues. The CDR3 DNA reads TGTGCCAGCAGCCGACACCTAGCGGGAGGGTCCCAGGCGTGGGAGCAGTACTTC. Its protein is CASSRHLAGGSQAWEQYF.

This chain uses TRBV6-1 with TRBJ2-6; a weak D match, TRBD1 (6 bases). This CDR3 contains 14 residues. Trimming cost V 5 bases and J 4 bases, with 9 bases left between them. The germline gives CDR1 MNHNS, CDR2 SASEGT. DNA of the CDR3: TGTGCCAGCAGTCGGACAGCCGGGGCCAACGTCCTGACTTTC. This codes for CASSRTAGANVLTF.

V and J are TRBV2 and TRBJ1-5; TRBD1 might be the D (6 bases). This CDR3 has 14 residues. Deletions cut 5 bases from V and 5 bases from J, with 13 bases between. Germline CDR1 is SNHLY and CDR2 is FYNNEI. CDR3: CASSFSGTYQPQHF. The CDR3 region has the DNA TGTGCCAGCAGTTTTTCCGGGACATATCAGCCCCAGCATTTT.

As concerns this clonotype: This may come from a read error, since a much larger clone is one base off. The chain links TRBV4-2 to TRBJ1-5; D gene uncertain. Germline lookup yields CDR1 LGHNA and CDR2 YNFKEQ. CDR3 length equals 16 residues. CDR3 coding DNA: TGTGCCAGCAGCCAAGACGTCGGCTATAGCAATCGGCCCCAGCATTTT. Translation gives CASSQDVGYSNRPQHF.

The sample holds many counts of this clonotype. The chain links TRBV5-6 to TRBJ2-1; 7 bases fit TRBD2. V trimming: 0 bases; J trimming: 5 bases; junction bases outside the gene matches: 5. CDR1 and CDR2 (germline): SGHDT, YYEEEE. The CDR3 contains 15 residues. In DNA, the CDR3 is TGTGCCAGCAGCTTGGGGGCAGGGAGGGACAATGAGCAGTTCTTC. Translated: CASSLGAGRDNEQFF.

The V and J genes are TRBV29-1 and TRBJ2-1, with a weak D call TRBD2 (6 bases). This CDR3 region has 15 residues. Trimming left V 1 base short and J 10 bases short, with 20 bases between. CDR1 SQVTM and CDR2 ANQGSEA come from the germline V gene. Here the CDR3 DNA reads TGCAGCGTTGAAGGGGGGGTAACGGGTTTTTGGGAGCAGTTCTTC. Translation: CSVEGGVTGFWEQFF.

This chain uses TRBV7-3 with TRBJ2-3; D is perhaps TRBD2 (5 bases). V gave up 0 bases and J gave up 1 base, with 11 bases separating them. The CDR3 sequence is 16 residues long. Germline CDR1 is SGHTA and CDR2 is FQGTGA. The CDR3 reads CASSLTISGGTDTQYF. Written as DNA, the CDR3 is TGTGCCAGCAGCTTAACGATTTCCGGGGGCACAGATACGCAGTATTTT.

Many counts were recorded for this clonotype. V and J are TRBV3-1 and TRBJ1-5, with a weak D call TRBD1 (6 bases). Trimming shortened V by 0 bases and J by 4 bases, and 13 bases separated the two germline ends. This CDR3 is built from 16 residues. In germline, CDR1 is LGHDT, CDR2 YNNKEL (reference sequence). The CDR3: CASSQEGGTSNQPQHF. The CDR3 region has the DNA TGTGCCAGCAGCCAAGAGGGAGGGACAAGTAATCAGCCCCAGCATTTT.

Of note for this clonotype: Since a much larger clone is just one base distant, this may be a read error. The chain carries TRBV20-1 and TRBJ2-7; D unresolved. Germline CDR1 DFQATT, CDR2 SNEGSKA (reference sequence). The CDR3 runs to 17 residues. V was clipped by 5 bases and J by 4 bases, with 27 bases between them. CDR3 loop: CSAHPPARHTFSYEQYF. CDR3 nucleotide sequence: TGCAGTGCTCACCCCCCCGCCCGTCACACCTTTTCTTACGAGCAGTACTTC.

This rearrangement joins TRBV7-2 to TRBJ1-5; a possible D gene is TRBD1 (5 bases). The CDR3 totals 14 residues. Trimming pared 5 bases from V and 4 bases from J, leaving 12 bases between. Germline CDR1 SGHTA, CDR2 FQGNSA. The CDR3 nucleotides read TGTGCCAGCAGCCCCCGGGACGGGAATCAGCCCCAGCATTTT. Encoded protein: CASSPRDGNQPQHF.

Many counts were recorded for this clonotype. The chain couples TRBV9 to TRBJ2-5; TRBD1 might be the D (6 bases). The CDR3 extends over 14 amino acids. With 0 bases removed from V and 5 bases from J, the gap between germline ends came to 11 bases. Germline lookup yields CDR1 SGDLS and CDR2 YYNGEE. The CDR3 region is CASSVEGDRETQYF. CDR3 sequence (DNA): TGTGCCAGCAGCGTAGAGGGGGATCGGGAGACCCAGTACTTC.

On this clonotype: A much larger clone differs from this one at a single base, so this may be a read error. This chain connects TRBV19 to TRBJ1-4; D is unresolved. The CDR3 runs 14 residues. Germline loops: CDR1 LNHDA, CDR2 SQIVND (reference sequence). Trimming pared 3 bases from V and 10 bases from J, leaving 15 bases between. The chain's CDR3 is CASSMGSTGGKLFF. CDR3 DNA: TGTGCCAGTAGTATGGGTAGCACCGGAGGAAAACTGTTTTTT. Full variable domain (remainder filled in from reference TRBV19 and TRBJ1-4): DGGITQSPKYLFRKEGQNVTLSCEQNLNHDAMYWYRQDPGQGLRLIYYSQIVNDFQKGDIAEGYSVSREKKESFPLTVTSAQKNPTAFYLCASSMGSTGGKLFFGSGTQLSVL.